This T cell receptor (beta chain) was found in a study of blood T cell repertoires in COVID-19. Turning to the study itself: Sites across the United States, Italy and Spain contributed samples from acute and convalescent COVID-19. The analysed material was cDNA or gDNA that came from T cells, B-cell-depleted T cells, or PBMCs.

Seattle enrolled patients during active infection and tracked them longitudinally. How the authors handled the data: Estimation of nucleated cell counts relied on the amplification of reference gene primers. Clones were sequenced by immunoSEQ multiplex PCR, and TCRdb holds only the in-frame ones, with some missing. V and J calls and clone size are copied from that table; D and trimming were computed from the DNA. This sample has approximately 300,000 clones; over 85% occur once, and the top ten carry roughly 1.9%. Sequenced sample: peripheral blood. The sequence derives from a woman aged 30 to 39 with COVID-19, enrolled during active disease.

The CDR3, as DNA: TGTGCCAGCAGTAAACAGCCGAACACCGGGGAGCTGTTTTTT. It codes for CASSKQPNTGELFF. The chain combines TRBV6-5 with TRBJ2-2, with no clear D. Trimming stripped 5 bases from V and 0 bases from J, with 7 bases between. The CDR3 spans 14 residues. Germline CDR1 reads MNHEY; CDR2 reads SVGAGI.